This record looks at one T cell receptor beta chain sequence and its context. Its target is unknown. Sequencing used immunoSEQ multiplex PCR; TCRdb keeps in-frame clones, though not all of them. There are about 30,000 clones in the sample; more than 85% occur only once, and 2% to 2.5% lies in the top ten. V was cut by 4 bases and J by 4 bases, with 1 base left in between. Germline lookup yields CDR1 WSHSY and CDR2 SAAADI. The CDR3 has 11 residues. This sample is part of a study of neoadjuvant nivolumab and ipilimumab in lung cancer. Study results and caveats: From pretherapy to surgery, tumor richness and clonality rose with dual therapy. TCR richness and clonality were higher in tumors than adjacent uninvolved lung. Resected-tumor TCR richness correlated positively with pretherapy blood richness.

Sequenced here: peripheral blood, sampled after neoadjuvant nivolumab, alone or with ipilimumab, at or shortly before surgery. This chain links TRBV10-2 with TRBJ2-2; D remains ambiguous. The sequence was collected from an adult with non-small cell lung cancer. CDR3 nucleotide sequence: TGCGCCAGCAGTGCCACCGGGGAGCTGTTTTTT. Its translation is CASSATGELFF.